This is a list of T cell receptor beta chains from one sample in a study of blood T cells in healthy people across ages. TCRdb re-analysed the 5' RACE reads in MiXCR, keeping a single row per CDR3 protein. The sample has about 680,000 distinct CDR3 sequences; about 52% are singletons. The specimen sequenced was blood. The receptors were gathered from a woman aged 60 to 75 in good health. The CDR3 runs from the conserved cysteine through the conserved F or W. The D gene is left open where the match is weak. Clone sizes are given selectively: once, few, many, or a class where the clone is expanded.

J gene: TRBJ1-2
V gene: TRBV28
D gene: NA
clone size: once
CDR3 DNA: TGTGCCAGCAGTGGGGGACTGGTCGGTAACTATGGCTACACCTTC
CDR3 protein: CASSGGLVGNYGYTF

J gene: TRBJ2-1
V gene: TRBV28
D gene: NA
clone size: NA
CDR3 DNA: TGTGCCAGCAGTTCCTCTCCCGGGGTTTACAATGAGCAGTTCTTC
CDR3 protein: CASSSSPGVYNEQFF

J gene: TRBJ1-4
V gene: TRBV7-2
D gene: NA
clone size: NA
CDR3 DNA: TGTGCCAGCAACAAGTGGGCTAATGAAAAACTGTTTTTT
CDR3 protein: CASNKWANEKLFF

J gene: TRBJ2-5
V gene: TRBV6-2/TRBV6-3
D gene: TRBD1
clone size: few
CDR3 DNA: TGTGCCAGCAGTTCCGGGACAGGGGGTTGGGAGACCCAGTACTTC
CDR3 protein: CASSSGTGGWETQYF

J gene: TRBJ2-5
V gene: TRBV29-1
D gene: TRBD1
clone size: many
CDR3 DNA: TGCAGCGTTGACCTGGACAGGGGCCAGACCCAGTACTTC
CDR3 protein: CSVDLDRGQTQYF

J gene: TRBJ2-1
V gene: TRBV7-2
D gene: NA
clone size: few
CDR3 DNA: TGTGCCAGCAGCGACCGGGTAGGGGAGCAGTTCTTC
CDR3 protein: CASSDRVGEQFF

J gene: TRBJ2-7
V gene: TRBV6-6
D gene: TRBD2
clone size: few
CDR3 DNA: TGTGCCAGCAGTTACTCGAGAACTAGCGGGAGGCCCTACGAGCAGTACTTC
CDR3 protein: CASSYSRTSGRPYEQYF

J gene: TRBJ1-1
V gene: TRBV7-2
D gene: NA
clone size: NA
CDR3 DNA: TGTGCCAGCAGCCGACAGCAACTAGAAGCTTTCTTT
CDR3 protein: CASSRQQLEAFF

J gene: TRBJ1-1
V gene: TRBV5-1
D gene: NA
clone size: NA
CDR3 DNA: TGCGCCAGCAGCTTGGTCGCGCTGGGGGGGGTCGACACTGAAGCTTTCTTT
CDR3 protein: CASSLVALGGVDTEAFF

J gene: TRBJ1-2
V gene: TRBV5-5
D gene: TRBD1
clone size: few
CDR3 DNA: TGTGCCAGCAGCTTGTGGGGACAGGGGGCCGGTGGCTACACCTTC
CDR3 protein: CASSLWGQGAGGYTF

J gene: TRBJ2-3
V gene: TRBV28
D gene: TRBD1
clone size: NA
CDR3 DNA: TGTGCCAGCAGACAGGGGGCGGCAGATACGCAGTATTTT
CDR3 protein: CASRQGAADTQYF

J gene: TRBJ2-1
V gene: TRBV28
D gene: TRBD1
clone size: NA
CDR3 DNA: TGTGCCAGCAGTTCCACGGGACAGGGGGCAGGTGAGCAGTTCTTC
CDR3 protein: CASSSTGQGAGEQFF

J gene: TRBJ1-4
V gene: TRBV20-1
D gene: NA
clone size: once
CDR3 DNA: TGCAGTGCCCCCGTCCCGCGCACCTTTAATGAAAAACTGTTTTTT
CDR3 protein: CSAPVPRTFNEKLFF

J gene: TRBJ2-3
V gene: TRBV7-9
D gene: NA
clone size: NA
CDR3 DNA: TGTGCCAGCAGCTTAAGGAACTTTCTGGATACGCAGTATTTT
CDR3 protein: CASSLRNFLDTQYF

J gene: TRBJ1-1
V gene: TRBV29-1
D gene: NA
clone size: few
CDR3 DNA: TGCAGCTTTCAGGCGTTTGGGGACACTGAAGCTTTCTTT
CDR3 protein: CSFQAFGDTEAFF

J gene: TRBJ2-3
V gene: TRBV20-1
D gene: TRBD2
clone size: NA
CDR3 DNA: TGCAGTGCTGGAGGGTGGGGGGGGGTAGAAGATACGCAGTATTTT
CDR3 protein: CSAGGWGGVEDTQYF

J gene: TRBJ1-1
V gene: TRBV7-3
D gene: TRBD1
clone size: few
CDR3 DNA: TGTGCCAGCAGCTTAGCACAGGGGGCTGAAGCTTTCTTT
CDR3 protein: CASSLAQGAEAFF

J gene: TRBJ2-5
V gene: TRBV5-1
D gene: NA
clone size: few
CDR3 DNA: TGCGCCAGCAGTAAGCGGATGACTGAGACCCAGTACTTC
CDR3 protein: CASSKRMTETQYF

J gene: TRBJ2-7
V gene: TRBV4-2
D gene: TRBD2
clone size: many
CDR3 DNA: TGTGCCAGCAGCCAAGTCCCGGGACTAGCGGGAAGCTCCTACGAGCAGTACTTC
CDR3 protein: CASSQVPGLAGSSYEQYF

J gene: TRBJ1-2
V gene: TRBV7-9
D gene: TRBD1
clone size: NA
CDR3 DNA: TGTGCCAGCAGCTCCGGGACAGTCCCCGGCTACACCTTC
CDR3 protein: CASSSGTVPGYTF

J gene: TRBJ2-5
V gene: TRBV7-9
D gene: TRBD1
clone size: NA
CDR3 DNA: TGTGCCAGCAGCTTTCTCGGGACAGGGTACCAAGAGACCCAGTACTTC
CDR3 protein: CASSFLGTGYQETQYF

J gene: TRBJ2-7
V gene: TRBV27
D gene: TRBD1
clone size: NA
CDR3 DNA: TGTGCCAGCAGTCTGCGACAGGGATACGGCGAGCAGTACTTC
CDR3 protein: CASSLRQGYGEQYF

J gene: TRBJ2-5
V gene: TRBV21-1
D gene: NA
clone size: few
CDR3 DNA: TGTGCCAGCAGCAAAGCTCCAGGGCAAGAGACCCAGTACTTC
CDR3 protein: CASSKAPGQETQYF

J gene: TRBJ2-3
V gene: TRBV10-3
D gene: NA
clone size: few
CDR3 DNA: TGTGCCATTGGCTACTCCTTAGCAGATACGCAGTATTTT
CDR3 protein: CAIGYSLADTQYF

J gene: TRBJ1-5
V gene: TRBV2
D gene: NA
clone size: NA
CDR3 DNA: TGTGCCAGCAGTACTACTCAGGGGACGGTTCAGCCCCAGCATTTT
CDR3 protein: CASSTTQGTVQPQHF

J gene: TRBJ1-4
V gene: TRBV29-1
D gene: NA
clone size: NA
CDR3 DNA: TGCAGCGTTGAAACAGGGATACGAGAAAAACTGTTTTTT
CDR3 protein: CSVETGIREKLFF

J gene: TRBJ2-5
V gene: TRBV5-1
D gene: NA
clone size: NA
CDR3 DNA: TGCGCCAGCAGCTTCGGGGCGGGAATCAATGAGCAGTACTTC
CDR3 protein: CASSFGAGINEQYF

J gene: TRBJ2-4
V gene: TRBV29-1
D gene: NA
clone size: once
CDR3 DNA: TGCAGCGTCGAAGGTGGGACTCAAGCCAAAAACATTCAGTACTTC
CDR3 protein: CSVEGGTQAKNIQYF

J gene: TRBJ2-1
V gene: TRBV29-1
D gene: NA
clone size: NA
CDR3 DNA: TGCAGCGTTGACACTGAGCAGTTCTTC
CDR3 protein: CSVDTEQFF

J gene: TRBJ2-7
V gene: TRBV18
D gene: NA
clone size: NA
CDR3 DNA: TGTGCCAGCTCACCGGAGACTAGATACGAGCAGTACTTC
CDR3 protein: CASSPETRYEQYF

J gene: TRBJ2-1
V gene: TRBV27
D gene: NA
clone size: NA
CDR3 DNA: TGTGCCAGCAGTGTATCGGCCGGGATTGAGCAGTTCTTC
CDR3 protein: CASSVSAGIEQFF

J gene: TRBJ2-7
V gene: TRBV24-1
D gene: TRBD1
clone size: NA
CDR3 DNA: TGTGCCACCGCGGGGGCACAGGGGGCCAACTACGAGCAGTACTTC
CDR3 protein: CATAGAQGANYEQYF

J gene: TRBJ2-7
V gene: TRBV13
D gene: NA
clone size: NA
CDR3 DNA: TGTGCCAGCAGCGGGATGGGGGGGCGGGAATCCTACGAGCAGTACTTC
CDR3 protein: CASSGMGGRESYEQYF

J gene: TRBJ2-3
V gene: TRBV13
D gene: NA
clone size: NA
CDR3 DNA: TGTGCCAGCAGCTCCCCGGCTAGCGCAGATACGCAGTATTTT
CDR3 protein: CASSSPASADTQYF

J gene: TRBJ1-4
V gene: TRBV27
D gene: NA
clone size: few
CDR3 DNA: TGTGCCAGCAACCCCTCCGGGACATATGATGAAAAACTGTTTTTT
CDR3 protein: CASNPSGTYDEKLFF

J gene: TRBJ1-2
V gene: TRBV5-1
D gene: NA
clone size: NA
CDR3 DNA: TGCGCCAGCAGCTTGGCTCAGGGTGAGGGCTACACCTTC
CDR3 protein: CASSLAQGEGYTF

J gene: TRBJ2-7
V gene: TRBV7-3
D gene: NA
clone size: few
CDR3 DNA: TGTGCCAGCAGCTTAGGAAACGCCTACGAGCAGTACTTC
CDR3 protein: CASSLGNAYEQYF

J gene: TRBJ1-2
V gene: TRBV15
D gene: NA
clone size: few
CDR3 DNA: TGTGCCACCAGCAGAGAACTTGCGGTCACCTTC
CDR3 protein: CATSRELAVTF

J gene: TRBJ2-7
V gene: TRBV30
D gene: NA
clone size: NA
CDR3 DNA: TGTGCCTGGAGTGCGGACCGGAGGGGCGAGCAGTACTTC
CDR3 protein: CAWSADRRGEQYF

J gene: TRBJ2-5
V gene: TRBV20-1
D gene: NA
clone size: NA
CDR3 DNA: TGCAGTGCTCACTCCAGGGTCGAGACCCAGTACTTC
CDR3 protein: CSAHSRVETQYF

J gene: TRBJ2-1
V gene: TRBV6-2/TRBV6-3
D gene: TRBD2
clone size: NA
CDR3 DNA: TGTGCCAGCAGTTCCACTAGCGGGAGGGGGGGGAAGCAGTTCTTC
CDR3 protein: CASSSTSGRGGKQFF

J gene: TRBJ2-5
V gene: TRBV28
D gene: TRBD1
clone size: NA
CDR3 DNA: TGTGCCACCCGACAGGGGGCGGGGGAGACCCAGTACTTC
CDR3 protein: CATRQGAGETQYF

J gene: TRBJ2-5
V gene: TRBV20-1
D gene: NA
clone size: NA
CDR3 DNA: TGCAGTGCTAGAGATACCAGGCTGTCGGTAATCAATGAGCAGTACTTC
CDR3 protein: CSARDTRLSVINEQYF

J gene: TRBJ2-2
V gene: TRBV4-3
D gene: NA
clone size: NA
CDR3 DNA: TGCGCCAGCAGCCAAGATCGTTGGACCAACTCCTACGAGCAGTACTTT
CDR3 protein: CASSQDRWTNSYEQYF

J gene: TRBJ2-1
V gene: TRBV7-3
D gene: TRBD2
clone size: few
CDR3 DNA: TGTGCCAGCAGCTTCACGGGACTAGCGGGAAACAATGAGCAGTTCTTC
CDR3 protein: CASSFTGLAGNNEQFF

J gene: TRBJ1-4
V gene: TRBV28
D gene: TRBD1
clone size: few
CDR3 DNA: TGTGCCAGCAGTCACCGGGACAGGGGGCGGGATGAAAAACTGTTTTTT
CDR3 protein: CASSHRDRGRDEKLFF

J gene: TRBJ2-2
V gene: TRBV29-1
D gene: NA
clone size: many
CDR3 DNA: TGCAGCGTTGAACTGGGGGGGCTCGGTCTAGCGGCAACCGGGGAGCTGTTTTTT
CDR3 protein: CSVELGGLGLAATGELFF

J gene: TRBJ2-7
V gene: TRBV15
D gene: NA
clone size: NA
CDR3 DNA: TGTGCCACCAGCAGAAACCAAGCGGGCGAGCAGTACTTC
CDR3 protein: CATSRNQAGEQYF

J gene: TRBJ2-7
V gene: TRBV27
D gene: NA
clone size: few
CDR3 DNA: TGTGCCAGCGACACAAGCGAGCAGTACTTC
CDR3 protein: CASDTSEQYF

J gene: TRBJ2-1
V gene: TRBV27
D gene: TRBD2
clone size: NA
CDR3 DNA: TGTGCCAGCAGTTTCCTAACTAGCGGCAGCTCCTACAATGAGCAGTTCTTC
CDR3 protein: CASSFLTSGSSYNEQFF

J gene: TRBJ2-3
V gene: TRBV7-3
D gene: NA
clone size: many
CDR3 DNA: TGTGCCAGCAGCTTACTGGGAGGCACAGATACGCAGTATTTT
CDR3 protein: CASSLLGGTDTQYF

J gene: TRBJ2-7
V gene: TRBV20-1
D gene: TRBD1
clone size: NA
CDR3 DNA: TGCAGTGCTAGTACCCCTAGACAGGGGGCGGGAGGCGAGCAGTACTTC
CDR3 protein: CSASTPRQGAGGEQYF

J gene: TRBJ1-2
V gene: TRBV20-1
D gene: TRBD1
clone size: few
CDR3 DNA: TGCAGTGCTAGAGAGGAACAGGGGTATGGCTACACCTTC
CDR3 protein: CSAREEQGYGYTF

J gene: TRBJ2-1
V gene: TRBV6-1
D gene: NA
clone size: few
CDR3 DNA: TGTGCCAGCAGTGACCTGCTAGACGGAGGCAATGAGCAGTTCTTC
CDR3 protein: CASSDLLDGGNEQFF